This TCR beta chain was recorded in a study of CXCR3-negative and CXCR3-positive naive CD8 T cells. UMI-labeled 5' RACE yielded the TRB cDNA libraries. TCRdb reanalyzed the 5' RACE reads and collapses them to one entry per CDR3 protein, without DNA. Recorded for this sample: about 50,000 distinct CDR3 sequences. The germline V gene has CDR1 SGHRS and CDR2 YFSETQ. The CDR3 runs 12 residues. Study-wide results and caveats: TRB CDR3s were more hydrophobic in CXCR3-positive than in CXCR3-negative naive cells.

Comment on this clonotype: What it binds is unknown.

The sequenced sample consisted of naive CXCR3+ CD8+ T cells from blood. The subset is: CD45RO-CCR7+CD27+CD95- naive CD8+ T cells expressing CXCR3 (TNR3+). This chain links TRBV5-1 with TRBJ2-7; the D call of TRBD1 rests on TCRdb alone, since no DNA is present to check it. The origin of this receptor is a human donor in good health. Some clones in this sample may be carry-over from other donors' samples. The CDR3: CASSYRGNEQYF.